The source of this T cell receptor beta chain is a study of cytomegalovirus exposure and HLA in healthy donors. Overall study results and limits: High sensitivity and specificity were reportedly achieved when the classifier diagnosed cytomegalovirus status.

Using immunoSEQ multiplex PCR, the repertoire was profiled, and TCRdb retains in-frame clones only, with some absent. The table has about 250,000 clones, roughly 87% seen once. About this clone itself: Its antigen is unidentified.

Germline V CDR1 and CDR2: SGHNT, YYREEE (reference sequence). The CDR3 covers 14 residues. V was pared by 0 bases and J by 6 bases, with 13 bases between. The donors formed part of the roughly 110-subject validation cohort, distinct from the roughly 630-subject first cohort. The genes are TRBV5-4 and TRBJ2-7, with D unresolved. The TCR was taken from a man younger than 35 in good health and CMV-seropositive. The sequenced sample was PBMCs. CDR3 DNA: TGTGCCAGCAGCTTGGCCGCTACGGCTCGCGAGCAGTACTTC. Translating gives CASSLAATAREQYF.